This T cell receptor beta chain comes out of a study of shared clonotypes between healthy human individuals. V lost 4 bases to trimming and J lost 0 bases, with 9 bases between them. Germline assignment: CDR1 MNHEY and CDR2 SMNVEV (reference sequence). CDR3 length: 15 residues. As defined, naive CD8 cells were CD45RO-negative and positively selected for CCR7, with terminally differentiated effector memory CD45RA+ cells excluded. General study points: The sharing of 4.5% to 5.5% of naive CD4 clonotypes was seen across a handful of donors. Sharing of clonotypes among donors was expected to vary with sequencing depth.

A remark on this clone: Its antigen is still unknown.

Method: immunoSEQ multiplex PCR; TCRdb's copy keeps in-frame clones and lacks some. Of 650,000 to 800,000 clones listed, about 90% were seen once; the top ten hold approximately 24%. This chain joins TRBV27 and TRBJ2-2; the D gene is possibly TRBD2 (6 bases). This TCR came from a man aged 30 to 45 in good health. Sample: naive CD8+ T cells sorted from blood. The CDR3 reads CASSWGTANTGELFF. The CDR3 nucleotides read TGTGCCAGCAGTTGGGGGACTGCGAACACCGGGGAGCTGTTTTTT.